This T cell receptor beta chain was sequenced for a study of control samples from healthy donors and cancer patients. Here immunoSEQ multiplex PCR was the method, and the copy in TCRdb shows in-frame clones only, minus some. The table lists approximately 180,000 clones, 85% to 95% of them singletons. Trimming removed 4 bases at V and 1 base at J, with 7 bases between. The germline V gene has CDR1 LNHDA and CDR2 SQIVND (reference sequence). The CDR3 is 13 residues long. The TCR comes from a woman between 18 and 29 years old in good health. This chain joins TRBV19 and TRBJ1-1, with D perhaps TRBD1 (5 bases). Sequencing used blood. Here the CDR3 reads CASSTRANTEAFF. The CDR3 bases are TGTGCCAGTAGTACCAGGGCGAACACTGAAGCTTTCTTT. Using reference TRBV19 and TRBJ1-1 for the parts outside the CDR3, the full variable domain is DGGITQSPKYLFRKEGQNVTLSCEQNLNHDAMYWYRQDPGQGLRLIYYSQIVNDFQKGDIAEGYSVSREKKESFPLTVTSAQKNPTAFYLCASSTRANTEAFFGQGTRLTVV.